The 32 T cell receptor beta chains given below trace back to one sample, sequenced in a study of cytomegalovirus exposure and HLA in healthy donors. PCR used 60 Vbeta primers and 13 Jbeta primers. Using immunoSEQ multiplex PCR, the repertoire was profiled, and TCRdb retains in-frame clones only, with some absent. This sample has 200,000 or so clones, with 82% found just once. Material for sequencing was PBMCs. The receptors were sampled from a woman in her forties or fifties in good health and CMV-seropositive.

The chain links TRBV28 to TRBJ2-2; D is possibly TRBD1 (6 bases). V was clipped by 2 bases and J by 11 bases, with 12 bases between them. The CDR3 length is 13 residues. The germline V gene encodes CDR1 MDHEN and CDR2 SYDVKM. CDR3 amino acids: CASSLRNRDELFF. In DNA, the CDR3 is TGTGCCAGCAGTTTAAGGAACAGGGACGAGCTGTTTTTT.

The chain joins TRBV2 to TRBJ1-2, with D possibly TRBD1 on 6 matching bases. Germline CDR1 and CDR2: SNHLY and FYNNEI. V lost 6 bases and J lost 10, with 21 bases in between. The CDR3 totals 14 residues. CDR3 sequence reads: CASRRTGSMVDYTF. As DNA, the CDR3 is TGTGCCAGCAGGAGAACAGGGTCTATGGTCGACTACACCTTC.

The rearrangement joins TRBV6-4 to TRBJ2-1; D possibly corresponds to TRBD1 (6 bases). Deletions cut 2 bases from V and 7 bases from J, with 12 bases between. This CDR3 contains 14 residues. CDR1 is MRHNA, CDR2 SNTAGT, per germline. CDR3 sequence (DNA): TGTGCCAGCAGTGACGGGACATCGGGGAATGAGCAGTTCTTC. Amino acids: CASSDGTSGNEQFF.

V gene TRBV4-3 combines with J gene TRBJ1-1, with D hard to call. The CDR3 runs to 13 residues. Trimming removed 0 bases from V and 2 bases from J, with 4 bases in between. Germline V gene sequence: CDR1 LGHNA, CDR2 YSLEER. The chain's CDR3 is CASSQEHNTEAFF. The DNA of the CDR3 is TGCGCCAGCAGCCAAGAACATAACACTGAAGCTTTCTTT.

The gene calls are TRBV28 and TRBJ2-7; possibly TRBD2 for D (7 bases). The CDR3 totals 13 residues. The V end was cut by 6 bases, the J end by 6 bases, with 15 bases between. Germline CDR1 and CDR2: MDHEN and SYDVKM. The CDR3 DNA reads as TGTGCCAGCAGACGCGGGGGCGTCGGCGAGCAGTACTTC. Residues: CASRRGGVGEQYF.

The CDR3: CASSGPGAPSFF. CDR3 in DNA: TGTGCCAGCAGTGGGCCAGGCGCCCCGTCGTTCTTC. This chain joins TRBV6-5 and TRBJ2-1; D gene unclear. The V and J ends lost 5 bases and 15 bases respectively, with 17 bases between them. CDR3 length equals 12 residues. Germline V gene lookup returns CDR1 MNHEY and CDR2 SVGAGI.

The chain is built from TRBV28 and TRBJ2-3; 7 bases are a match to TRBD1. Germline-derived CDR1 and CDR2 are MDHEN and SYDVKM. This CDR3 contains 16 residues. Unmatched junction bases numbered 12, after V lost 5 bases and J lost 4 bases. The CDR3 is CASSDTQGVGADTQYF. The CDR3, as DNA: TGTGCCAGCAGTGACACGCAGGGGGTTGGGGCAGATACGCAGTATTTT.

The rearrangement joins TRBV5-4 to TRBJ2-2, with TRBD2 matching 14 bases. The CDR3 has 16 residues. The germline CDR1 and CDR2 sequences are SGHNT and YYREEE (reference sequence). V dropped 4 bases and J dropped 6; count of bases not matched to a gene: 5. CDR3 sequence reads: CASSSGTSGGPGELFF. The CDR3 DNA is TGTGCCAGCAGCAGTGGGACTAGCGGGGGTCCCGGGGAGCTGTTTTTT.

The rearrangement uses TRBV7-9 and TRBJ2-5, with D possibly TRBD2 on 5 matching bases. CDR3 length equals 13 residues. Germline-derived CDR1 and CDR2 are SEHNR and FQNEAQ (reference sequence). V gave up 5 bases and J gave up 5 bases, with 12 bases separating them. The CDR3, as DNA: TGTGCCAGCAGCCCCGAAACGGGGGAGACCCAGTACTTC. This translates into CASSPETGETQYF.

V gene TRBV18 combines with J gene TRBJ1-4, with D possibly TRBD1 on 5 matching bases. The CDR3 is made up of 14 amino acids. Trimming shortened V by 1 base and J by 5 bases, and 8 bases separated the two germline ends. CDR1 is KGHSH and CDR2 is LQKENI in the germline V gene. The CDR3 sequence is CASSPQGINEKLFF. The CDR3 DNA is TGTGCCAGCTCACCACAGGGGATCAATGAAAAACTGTTTTTT.

This chain connects TRBV7-9 to TRBJ2-2; maybe TRBD1 (6 bases). The CDR3 sequence is 14 residues long. Between the trimmed V and J ends, which lost 5 bases and 6 bases, there was a span of 13 bases. CDR1 and CDR2 (germline): SEHNR, FQNEAQ (reference sequence). The CDR3 nucleotides read TGTGCCAGCAGCACCACAGGGTCCGCCGGGGAGCTGTTTTTT. Translation gives CASSTTGSAGELFF.

The V and J genes are TRBV15 and TRBJ1-3; possible D gene TRBD1, 5 bases. V lost 0 bases to trimming and J lost 1 base, with 7 bases between them. CDR3 length: 15 amino acids. CDR1 and CDR2 (germline): LNHNV, YYDKDF (reference sequence). DNA for the CDR3: TGTGCCACCAGCAGAGATGCAGGGTCTGGAAACACCATATATTTT. It translates to CATSRDAGSGNTIYF.

This chain uses TRBV19 with TRBJ1-2; D gene unclear. In germline, CDR1 is LNHDA, CDR2 SQIVND (reference sequence). This CDR3 spans 13 amino acids. Trimming stripped 5 bases from V and 4 bases from J, with 11 bases between. DNA for the CDR3: TGTGCCAGTAGTCCCCGGACTGGCTATGGCTACACCTTC. Translated, it gives CASSPRTGYGYTF.

The rearrangement joins TRBV27 to TRBJ2-7; TRBD1 matches at 10 bases. From germline, CDR1 is MNHEY and CDR2 SMNVEV (reference sequence). V trimming: 3 bases; J trimming: 4 bases; junction bases outside the gene matches: 3. The CDR3 contains 14 residues. The CDR3 DNA follows: TGTGCCAGCAGTTTTGGACAGGGGGGGTACGAGCAGTACTTC. Translating gives CASSFGQGGYEQYF.

This chain connects TRBV5-4 to TRBJ2-3; 7 bases agree with TRBD2. The CDR3 consists of 16 residues. The V segment lost 0 bases and the J segment 5 bases; nucleotides outside the gene matches: 9. From germline, CDR1 is SGHNT and CDR2 YYREEE (reference sequence). CDR3 bases: TGTGCCAGCAGCTTGGGGGGTCTAGCGGACCGAGATACGCAGTATTTT. Its translation is CASSLGGLADRDTQYF.

The V and J genes are TRBV2 and TRBJ2-1, with 7 bases aligning to TRBD1. CDR3 size: 14 residues. Germline CDR1 and CDR2: SNHLY and FYNNEI. J was trimmed by 4 bases and V by 8 bases; bases with no gene match: 8. CDR3 protein: CASQPRRGYNEQFF. CDR3 bases: TGTGCCAGCCAGCCACGCAGGGGGTACAATGAGCAGTTCTTC.

The J gene is TRBJ1-1, the V gene TRBV6-6, with D possibly being TRBD1 (5 bases). Germline assignment: CDR1 MNHNY and CDR2 SVGAGI (reference sequence). Trimming cost V 6 bases and J 1 base, with 9 bases left between them. This CDR3 region has 13 residues. Here the CDR3 DNA reads TGTGCCAGCAGCTACGGACAGAACACTGAAGCTTTCTTT. Translating gives CASSYGQNTEAFF.

CDR3 protein: CASSLDFRDRAYSGANVLTF. As DNA, the CDR3 is TGTGCCAGCAGCTTAGACTTCCGGGACAGGGCCTACTCTGGGGCCAACGTCCTGACTTTC. The J gene is TRBJ2-6, the V gene TRBV11-2; the match to TRBD1 covers 9 bases. J gave up 0 bases and V 0 bases, and 9 bases lay outside the gene matches. The germline gives CDR1 SGHAT, CDR2 FQNNGV. The CDR3 is made up of 20 amino acids.

V usage is TRBV2 and J usage is TRBJ2-5; TRBD2 is a possible D gene (5 bases). The CDR3 is 14 amino acids. Germline CDR1 and CDR2: SNHLY and FYNNEI. The V gene lost 5 bases and the J gene lost 1 base, with 11 bases spanning the gap. CDR3 nucleotides: TGTGCCAGCAGTCCAACTAGGACCCAAGAGACCCAGTACTTC. Its protein product is CASSPTRTQETQYF.

The chain is built from TRBV28 and TRBJ1-2, with 9 nucleotides matching TRBD1. The CDR3 totals 14 residues. The J segment lost 7 bases and the V segment lost 3 bases, leaving 6 bases of the junction unmatched. Germline lookup yields CDR1 MDHEN and CDR2 SYDVKM. This chain's CDR3 is CASSFTGQGRGYTF. The CDR3 nucleotides read TGTGCCAGCAGTTTTACGGGACAGGGACGTGGCTACACCTTC.

This clone has just one count. The chain links TRBV5-1 to TRBJ2-7; D may be TRBD1 (7 bases). In germline, CDR1 is SGHRS, CDR2 YFSETQ. The CDR3 is 16 amino acids. V was shortened by 0 bases and J by 3 bases, with 16 bases between the two germline ends. CDR3 DNA: TGCGCCAGCAGCTTGGTTTCCACAGGGGAGGACTACGAGCAGTACTTC. This encodes CASSLVSTGEDYEQYF. Filled out from reference TRBV5-1 and TRBJ2-7, the complete variable domain reads KAGVTQTPRYLIKTRGQQVTLSCSPISGHRSVSWYQQTPGQGLQFLFEYFSETQRNKGNFPGRFSGRQFSNSRSEMNVSTLELGDSALYLCASSLVSTGEDYEQYFGPGTRLTVT.

The chain is built from TRBV15 and TRBJ2-1; possible D gene TRBD2, 6 bases. The CDR3 consists of 15 residues. The germline CDR1 and CDR2 sequences are LNHNV and YYDKDF (reference sequence). Trimming stripped 5 bases from V and 4 bases from J, with 15 bases between. CDR3 in amino acids: CATSPTVAEYNEQFF. The CDR3, as DNA: TGTGCCACCAGCCCCACCGTAGCGGAGTACAATGAGCAGTTCTTC.

The chain is built from TRBV18 and TRBJ1-1; TRBD1 aligns across 7 bases. V gave up 2 bases and J gave up 4 bases; unmatched junction bases: 1. The germline V gene encodes CDR1 KGHSH and CDR2 LQKENI. This CDR3 has 13 amino acids. In nucleotides, the CDR3 is TGTGCCAGCTCACCAGACAGGGTCACTGAAGCTTTCTTT. Translating it yields CASSPDRVTEAFF.

The chain carries TRBV7-2 and TRBJ2-7, with 8 nucleotides matching TRBD2. V shed 1 base, J shed 4 bases, and the junction held 9 bases outside the gene matches. CDR1 and CDR2 from the germline V gene are SGHTA and FQGNSA. The CDR3 covers 16 residues. The CDR3 region has the DNA TGTGCCAGCAGCTTAGATGGCGGGGGGACCTATTACGAGCAGTACTTC. This codes for CASSLDGGGTYYEQYF. Full variable domain (rest looked up from reference TRBV7-2 and TRBJ2-7): GAGVSQSPSNKVTEKGKDVELRCDPISGHTALYWYRQSLGQGLEFLIYFQGNSAPDKSGLPSDRFSAERTGGSVSTLTIQRTQQEDSAVYLCASSLDGGGTYYEQYFGPGTRLTVT.

The rearrangement uses TRBV5-5 and TRBJ2-2, with 8 bases that match TRBD2. V shed 0 bases, J shed 0 bases, and the junction held 4 bases outside the gene matches. Germline CDR1 and CDR2: SGHKS and YYEKEE (reference sequence). The CDR3 is 17 amino acids. The CDR3 region has the DNA TGTGCCAGCAGCTTGGTGGCACTAGCGGCGAACACCGGGGAGCTGTTTTTT. Translated, it gives CASSLVALAANTGELFF.

About this clone: A read error may produce the germline difference seen at one junction end. The chain links TRBV7-7 to TRBJ2-1, with 7 bases that match TRBD1. CDR1 SSHAT and CDR2 FNYEAQ come from the germline V gene (reference sequence). This CDR3 is 16 amino acids long. The CDR3 reads CASSPLTGLQGHEQFF. CDR3 bases: TGTGCTAGCAGCCCTCTTACGGGGTTACAGGGGCATGAGCAGTTCTTC.

The chain joins TRBV30 to TRBJ2-3, with 8 bases fitting TRBD2. From germline, CDR1 is GTSNPN and CDR2 SVGIG (reference sequence). Germline trimming cut 2 bases from V and 9 bases from J; bases unmatched to any gene: 7. The CDR3 loop spans 13 amino acids. The chain's CDR3 is CAWSSGTRGTQYF. The CDR3 bases are TGTGCCTGGAGTTCCGGGACTAGAGGAACGCAGTATTTT.

The chain uses TRBV7-5 and TRBJ2-7; TRBD1, the table's D call, was not compared with the DNA. TRBV7-5 is a pseudogene locus. The CDR3 sequence is 16 residues long. The CDR3 nucleotides read TGTGTCAGAACCGCTAAGTGGCCAGGGGTGGTCTACGAGCAGTACTTC. This encodes CVRTAKWPGVVYEQYF.

The chain couples TRBV7-9 to TRBJ1-2, with D maybe TRBD1 (6 bases). Trimming stripped 1 base from V and 5 bases from J, with 14 bases between. Germline V CDR1 and CDR2: SEHNR, FQNEAQ (reference sequence). The CDR3 totals 15 residues. The CDR3 region has the DNA TGTGCCAGCAGCTTAGTGCGGGGGCGCCGTTATGGCTACACCTTC. It is translated as CASSLVRGRRYGYTF.

This chain links TRBV30 with TRBJ2-2; 9 nucleotides align to TRBD1. This CDR3 comprises 16 residues. Looked up from germline, CDR1 is GTSNPN and CDR2 is SVGIG (reference sequence). V lost 3 bases to trimming and J lost 5 bases; unmatched junction nucleotides: 10. This CDR3 reads CAWSGPTGGDTGELFF. CDR3 sequence (DNA): TGTGCCTGGAGCGGCCCGACAGGGGGAGATACCGGGGAGCTGTTTTTT.

The gene calls are TRBV18 and TRBJ2-7; 7 bases agree with TRBD2. The V gene end was trimmed by 5 bases and the J gene end by 2 bases; junction bases not matched to a gene: 6. The CDR3 contains 14 residues. CDR1 is KGHSH, CDR2 LQKENI, per germline. The CDR3 is CASSIGGGPYEQYF. Here the CDR3 DNA reads TGTGCCAGCTCAATTGGGGGAGGGCCCTACGAGCAGTACTTC.

As to this clone: The conserved phenylalanine or tryptophan normally closing the CDR3 is absent here, so this likely arose from a read error. The genes are TRBV5-5 and TRBJ1-1; the D is unclear. CDR1 and CDR2 (germline): SGHKS, YYEKEE (reference sequence). Trimming left V 0 bases short and J 5 bases short, with 17 bases between. The CDR3 length is 16 residues. The CDR3: CASSLAGRALGTEAFL. CDR3 DNA sequence: TGTGCCAGCAGCTTGGCCGGGAGGGCCTTGGGAACTGAAGCTTTCCTT.